This note documents a single T cell receptor beta chain sequence. This specimen belongs to a study of tissue T cells after allogeneic stem cell transplantation. This table comes from immunoSEQ multiplex PCR, and its TCRdb copy is limited to in-frame clones, with some not included. The table records fewer than 30,000 clones, 73% of them present only once. The CDR3 has 14 amino acids. Germline CDR1 and CDR2: SEHNR and FQNEAQ (reference sequence). Trimming left V 5 bases short and J 4 bases short, with 12 bases between. The sequencing used tissue from the ileum, collected at autopsy. V and J are TRBV7-9 and TRBJ2-1, with D possibly TRBD2 on 7 matching bases. This clonotype originated in a female donor of 60 years or more with lung cancer. Here the CDR3 DNA reads TGTGCCAGCAGCGTGGGAGGGGGTTACAATGAGCAGTTCTTC. Translation: CASSVGGGYNEQFF.